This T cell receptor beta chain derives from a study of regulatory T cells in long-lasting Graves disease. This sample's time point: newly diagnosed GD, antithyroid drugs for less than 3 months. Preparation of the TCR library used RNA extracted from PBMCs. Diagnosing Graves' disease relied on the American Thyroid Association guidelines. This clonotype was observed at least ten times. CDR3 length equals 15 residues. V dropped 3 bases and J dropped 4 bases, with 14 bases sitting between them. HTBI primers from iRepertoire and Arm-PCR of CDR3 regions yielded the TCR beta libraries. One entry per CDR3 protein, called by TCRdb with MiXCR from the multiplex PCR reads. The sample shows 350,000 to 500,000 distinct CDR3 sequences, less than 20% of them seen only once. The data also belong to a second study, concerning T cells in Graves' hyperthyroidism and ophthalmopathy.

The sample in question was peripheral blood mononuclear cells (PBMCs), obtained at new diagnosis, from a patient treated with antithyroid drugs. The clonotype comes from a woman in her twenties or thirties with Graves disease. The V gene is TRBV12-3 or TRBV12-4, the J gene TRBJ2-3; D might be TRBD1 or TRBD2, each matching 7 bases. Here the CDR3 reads CASSLGGGLADTQYF. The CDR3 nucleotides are TGTGCCAGCAGTTTGGGAGGGGGCCTCGCAGATACGCAGTATTTT.